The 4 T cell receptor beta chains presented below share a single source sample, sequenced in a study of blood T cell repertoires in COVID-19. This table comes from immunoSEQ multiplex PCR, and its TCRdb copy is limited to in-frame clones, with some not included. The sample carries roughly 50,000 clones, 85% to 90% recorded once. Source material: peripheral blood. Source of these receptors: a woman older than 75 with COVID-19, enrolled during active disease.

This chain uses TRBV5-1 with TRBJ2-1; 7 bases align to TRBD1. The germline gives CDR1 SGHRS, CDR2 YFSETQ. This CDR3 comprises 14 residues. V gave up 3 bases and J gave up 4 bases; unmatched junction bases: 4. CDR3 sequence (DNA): TGCGCCAGCAGCTCTCGACAGGGATACAATGAGCAGTTCTTC. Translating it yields CASSSRQGYNEQFF.

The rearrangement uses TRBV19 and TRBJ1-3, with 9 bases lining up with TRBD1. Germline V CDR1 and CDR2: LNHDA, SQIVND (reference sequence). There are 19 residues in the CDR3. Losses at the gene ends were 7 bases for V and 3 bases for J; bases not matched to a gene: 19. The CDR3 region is CASTPGQGRMLSFGNTIYF. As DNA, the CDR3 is TGTGCCAGTACCCCGGGACAGGGTCGAATGCTCTCCTTTGGAAACACCATATATTTT.

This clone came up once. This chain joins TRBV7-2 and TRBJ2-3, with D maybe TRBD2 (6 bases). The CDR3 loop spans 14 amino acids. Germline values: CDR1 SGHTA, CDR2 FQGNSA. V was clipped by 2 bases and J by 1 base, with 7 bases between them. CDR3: CASSLSGGTDTQYF. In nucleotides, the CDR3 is TGTGCCAGCAGCTTATCGGGGGGCACAGATACGCAGTATTTT.

CDR3 amino acids: CASSPAGSYEQYF. The CDR3 nucleotides are TGTGCCAGCTCACCGGCGGGCTCCTACGAGCAGTACTTC. The V gene is TRBV18, the J gene TRBJ2-7, with a weak D call TRBD2 (5 bases). This CDR3 spans 13 amino acids. Germline CDR1 KGHSH, CDR2 LQKENI. The V end lost 3 bases, the J end lost 0 bases, and 6 bases lay between the germline ends.